One TCR beta chain is described in this entry. The antigen remains undetermined. The CDR3 is 15 residues long. CDR1 and CDR2 (germline): LGHDT, YNNKEL (reference sequence). V trimming: 1 base; J trimming: 3 bases; junction bases outside the gene matches: 2. This specimen belongs to a study of post-analysis software for immune sequencing data. TCR beta cDNA libraries had unique molecular identifiers. Input populations of 1 to 10 million T cells gave rise to approximately 500,000 cDNA molecules. MiXCR, run by TCRdb on the PCR reads, gives a single entry per CDR3 protein. Of roughly 600,000 distinct CDR3 sequences listed, about 40% are singletons. Findings of the study overall: Under the F measure, samples that were prepared in one batch clustered strongly together. Controls showed lower frequencies than patients for five TRBV segments, and TRBV5-6, TRBV5-1 and TRBV20-1 were among these. Normalized Chao1 diversity in multiple sclerosis patients fell significantly below that of controls.

J is TRBJ2-3 and V is TRBV3-1; 9 bases match TRBD2. Material: blood. The TCR sequence derives from a girl aged 5-17 years with multiple sclerosis. DNA of the CDR3: TGTGCCAGCAGCCAAGGACTAGCGGTTACAGATACGCAGTATTTT. Its protein product is CASSQGLAVTDTQYF.